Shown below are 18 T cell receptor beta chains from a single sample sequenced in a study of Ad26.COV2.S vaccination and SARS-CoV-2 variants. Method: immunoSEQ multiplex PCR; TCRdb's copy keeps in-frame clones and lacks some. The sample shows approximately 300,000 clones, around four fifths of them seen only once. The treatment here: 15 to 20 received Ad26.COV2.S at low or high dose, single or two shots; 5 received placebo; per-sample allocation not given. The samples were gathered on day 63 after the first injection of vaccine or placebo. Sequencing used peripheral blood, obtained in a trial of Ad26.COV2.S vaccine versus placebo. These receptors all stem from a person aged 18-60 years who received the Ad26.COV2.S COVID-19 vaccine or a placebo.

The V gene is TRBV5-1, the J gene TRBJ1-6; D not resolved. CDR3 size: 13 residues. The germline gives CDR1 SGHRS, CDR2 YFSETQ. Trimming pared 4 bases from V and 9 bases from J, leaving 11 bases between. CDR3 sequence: CASSPGSGSPLHF. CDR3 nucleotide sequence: TGCGCCAGCAGCCCCGGATCGGGTTCACCCCTCCACTTT. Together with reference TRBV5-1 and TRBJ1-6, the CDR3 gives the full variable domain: KAGVTQTPRYLIKTRGQQVTLSCSPISGHRSVSWYQQTPGQGLQFLFEYFSETQRNKGNFPGRFSGRQFSNSRSEMNVSTLELGDSALYLCASSPGSGSPLHFGNGTRLTVT.

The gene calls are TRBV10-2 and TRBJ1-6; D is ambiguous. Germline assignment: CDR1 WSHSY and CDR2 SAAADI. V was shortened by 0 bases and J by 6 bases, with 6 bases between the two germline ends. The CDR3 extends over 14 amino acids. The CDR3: CASSESPVNSPLHF. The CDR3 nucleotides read TGCGCCAGCAGTGAGTCTCCAGTTAATTCACCCCTCCACTTT.

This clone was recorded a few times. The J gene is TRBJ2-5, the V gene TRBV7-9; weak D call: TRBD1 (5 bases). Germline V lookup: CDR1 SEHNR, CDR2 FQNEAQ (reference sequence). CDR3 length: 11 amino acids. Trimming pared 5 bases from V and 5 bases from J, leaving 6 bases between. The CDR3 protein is CASSPGETQYF. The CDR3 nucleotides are TGTGCCAGCAGCCCAGGGGAGACCCAGTACTTC.

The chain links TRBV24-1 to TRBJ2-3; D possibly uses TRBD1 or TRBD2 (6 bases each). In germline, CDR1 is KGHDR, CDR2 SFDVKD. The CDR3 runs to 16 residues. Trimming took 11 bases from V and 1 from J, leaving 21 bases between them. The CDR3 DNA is TGTGCCATCGAGGGGGGACGGACCAGCGGCACAGATACGCAGTATTTT. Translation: CAIEGGRTSGTDTQYF.

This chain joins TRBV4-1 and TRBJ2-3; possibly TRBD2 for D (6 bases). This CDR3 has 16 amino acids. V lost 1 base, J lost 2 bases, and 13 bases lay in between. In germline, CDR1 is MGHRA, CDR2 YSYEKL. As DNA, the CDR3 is TGCGCCAGCAGCCAAGTTACTAGCTACCACACAGATACGCAGTATTTT. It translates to CASSQVTSYHTDTQYF.

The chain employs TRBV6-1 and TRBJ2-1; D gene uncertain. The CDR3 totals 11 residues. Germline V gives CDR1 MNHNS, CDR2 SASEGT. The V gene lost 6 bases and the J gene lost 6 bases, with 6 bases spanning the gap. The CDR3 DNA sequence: TGTGCCAGCAGGGCCCCCAATGAGCAGTTCTTC. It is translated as CASRAPNEQFF.

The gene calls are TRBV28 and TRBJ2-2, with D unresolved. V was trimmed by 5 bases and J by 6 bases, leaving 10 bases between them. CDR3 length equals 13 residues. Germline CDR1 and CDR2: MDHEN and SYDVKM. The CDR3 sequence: CASSPTWAGELFF. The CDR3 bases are TGTGCCAGCAGTCCCACCTGGGCCGGGGAGCTGTTTTTT.

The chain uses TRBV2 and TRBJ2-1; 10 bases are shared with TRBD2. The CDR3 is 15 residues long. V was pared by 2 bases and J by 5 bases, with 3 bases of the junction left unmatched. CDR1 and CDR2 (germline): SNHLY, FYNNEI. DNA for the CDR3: TGTGCCAGCAGTGAATTCCTAGCGGGGGACAATGAGCAGTTCTTC. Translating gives CASSEFLAGDNEQFF.

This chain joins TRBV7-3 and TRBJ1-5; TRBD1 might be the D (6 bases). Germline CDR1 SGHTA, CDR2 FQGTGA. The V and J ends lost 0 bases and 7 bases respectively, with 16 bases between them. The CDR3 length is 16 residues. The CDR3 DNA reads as TGTGCCAGCAGCTTAACTAGGACAGTCGTCCCCCAGCCCCAGCATTTT. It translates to CASSLTRTVVPQPQHF.

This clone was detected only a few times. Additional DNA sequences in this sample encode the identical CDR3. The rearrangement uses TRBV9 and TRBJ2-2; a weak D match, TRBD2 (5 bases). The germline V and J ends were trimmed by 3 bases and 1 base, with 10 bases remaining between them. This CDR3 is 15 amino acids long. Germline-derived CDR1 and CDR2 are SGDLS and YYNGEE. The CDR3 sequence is CASSARAVNTGELFF. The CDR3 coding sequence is TGTGCCAGCAGCGCCAGAGCGGTGAACACCGGGGAGCTGTTTTTT.

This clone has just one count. In nucleotides, the CDR3 is TGTGCCAGCAGCGTAGGCACAGGGGGCACTGAAGCTTTCTTT. The encoded protein is CASSVGTGGTEAFF. The rearrangement uses TRBV9 and TRBJ1-1; 8 nucleotides agree with TRBD1. This CDR3 region has 14 residues. Germline V CDR1 and CDR2: SGDLS, YYNGEE. The ends lost 0 bases at V and 4 bases at J; junction bases unmatched: 2.

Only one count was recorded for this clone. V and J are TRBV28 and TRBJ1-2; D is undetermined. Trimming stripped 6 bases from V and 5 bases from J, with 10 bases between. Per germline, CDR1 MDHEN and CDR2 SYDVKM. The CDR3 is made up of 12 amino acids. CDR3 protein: CASSSHYYGYTF. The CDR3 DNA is TGTGCCAGCAGCTCACACTATTATGGCTACACCTTC.

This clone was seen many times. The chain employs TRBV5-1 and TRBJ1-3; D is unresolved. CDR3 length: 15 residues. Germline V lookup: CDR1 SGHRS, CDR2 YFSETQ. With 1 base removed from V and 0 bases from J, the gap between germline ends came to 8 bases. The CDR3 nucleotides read TGCGCCAGCAGCTTGATGGCGGTCTCTGGAAACACCATATATTTT. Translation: CASSLMAVSGNTIYF.

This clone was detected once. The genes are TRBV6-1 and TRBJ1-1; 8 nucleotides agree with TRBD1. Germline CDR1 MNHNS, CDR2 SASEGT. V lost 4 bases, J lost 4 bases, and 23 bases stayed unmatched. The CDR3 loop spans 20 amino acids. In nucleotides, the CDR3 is TGTGCCAGCAGTGTTTATACTATGGCCGGGACAAACCAGGGGGCCACTGAAGCTTTCTTT. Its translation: CASSVYTMAGTNQGATEAFF.

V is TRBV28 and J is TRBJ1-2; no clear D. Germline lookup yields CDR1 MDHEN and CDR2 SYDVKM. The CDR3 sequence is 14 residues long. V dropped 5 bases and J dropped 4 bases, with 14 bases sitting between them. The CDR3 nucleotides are TGTGCCAGCAGTCCCCCCCGGGCAGGCTATGGCTACACCTTC. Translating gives CASSPPRAGYGYTF.

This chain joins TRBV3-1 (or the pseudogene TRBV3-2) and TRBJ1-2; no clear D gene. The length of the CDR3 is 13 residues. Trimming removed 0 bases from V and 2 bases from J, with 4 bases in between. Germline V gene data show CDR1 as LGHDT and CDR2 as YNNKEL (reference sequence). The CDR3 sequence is CASSQDKNYGYTF. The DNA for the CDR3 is TGTGCCAGCAGCCAAGACAAAAACTATGGCTACACCTTC.

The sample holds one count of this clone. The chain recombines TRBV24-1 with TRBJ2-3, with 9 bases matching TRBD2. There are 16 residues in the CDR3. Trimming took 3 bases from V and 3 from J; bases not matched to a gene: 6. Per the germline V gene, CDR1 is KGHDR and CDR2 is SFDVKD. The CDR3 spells CATSDDSGGPTDTQYF. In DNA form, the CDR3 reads TGTGCCACCAGTGATGATAGCGGGGGTCCAACAGATACGCAGTATTTT.

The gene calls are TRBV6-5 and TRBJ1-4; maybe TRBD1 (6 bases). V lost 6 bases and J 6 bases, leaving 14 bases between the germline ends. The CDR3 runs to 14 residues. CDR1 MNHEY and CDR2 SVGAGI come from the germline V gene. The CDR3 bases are TGTGCCAGCAGGGACAGATTGAATTATGAAAAACTGTTTTTT. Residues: CASRDRLNYEKLFF.